This TCR beta chain was documented in a study of cytomegalovirus exposure and HLA in healthy donors. Study conclusions and caveats: A few CMV-associated chains were confirmed in vitro to be specific for CMV antigens. Per a prior analysis, the majority of TCR beta V segments were productive roughly 90% or roughly 30% of the time.

13 Jbeta primers and 60 Vbeta primers were used for the PCR. Profiling relied on immunoSEQ multiplex PCR, and the TCRdb table lists in-frame clones only, not all of them. The sample carries 150,000 to 200,000 clones, about 81% recorded once. The CDR3 has 14 residues. V gave up 5 bases and J gave up 6 bases, with 16 bases separating them. The germline gives CDR1 MNHEY, CDR2 SMNVEV (reference sequence). As to this clone: Its antigen is still unknown.

This sequence originates from a woman younger than 30 in good health and CMV-seropositive. The sample taken for sequencing was PBMCs. The genes are TRBV27 and TRBJ1-1; TRBD1 is a possible D gene (5 bases). CDR3 nucleotides: TGTGCCAGCAGTGAAGGGGAGGAAGTTGCTGAAGCTTTCTTT. Translated: CASSEGEEVAEAFF.